This T cell receptor (beta chain) was retrieved from a study of T cells in Graves' hyperthyroidism and ophthalmopathy. Study details: Peripheral blood sampling occurred at initial diagnosis, before any treatment.

RNA transcripts served as the template for amplifying TCR beta CDR3 regions. RT-PCR in the first round (using the HTBI primer set) targeted the TCR CDR3. MiXCR, run by TCRdb on the multiplex PCR reads, gives a single entry per CDR3 protein. The table has hundreds of thousands of distinct CDR3 sequences, around 40% seen once. V was shortened by 2 bases and J by 5 bases, with 6 bases between the two germline ends. The V gene's germline CDR1 is MDHEN and CDR2 SYDVKM. The CDR3 consists of 12 residues. Broader study findings: Most clonotypes expanded in thyroid above 0.001 were likewise present in blood.

This clonotype was counted a few times. Antigen: not known. Using approximately 10 ml of fresh peripheral blood, PBMCs were prepared. The chain links TRBV28 to TRBJ2-5; D gene uncertain. The origin of this receptor is a woman between 40 and 55 years old with Graves' hyperthyroidism. Sample: blood. The CDR3 is CASSLRAETQYF. The CDR3 nucleotides read TGTGCCAGCAGTTTACGGGCCGAGACCCAGTACTTC.